These 5 T cell receptor beta chains were all obtained from the same sample, sequenced in a study of cytomegalovirus exposure and HLA in healthy donors. PCR employed 60 Vbeta and 13 Jbeta primers. TCRdb's copy holds only in-frame clones and misses some; the assay was immunoSEQ multiplex PCR. Its clone listing holds around 140,000 clones. The sequencing input was PBMCs. The receptor set was obtained from a woman between 40 and 55 years old in good health and CMV-seropositive.

The V gene is TRBV25-1, the J gene TRBJ1-1, with 9 bases matching TRBD1. Trimming took 5 bases from V and 1 from J; bases not matched to a gene: 11. Germline CDR1 is MGHDK and CDR2 is SYGVNS. This CDR3 is built from 17 residues. The CDR3 region is CASSPNRGRPGNTEAFF. CDR3 coding DNA: TGTGCCAGCAGTCCCAACAGGGGGCGTCCAGGGAACACTGAAGCTTTCTTT. The full variable domain, in which reference TRBV25-1 and TRBJ1-1 provide the parts outside the CDR3, is EADIYQTPRYLVIGTGKKITLECSQTMGHDKMYWYQQDPGMELHLIHYSYGVNSTEKGDLSSESTVSRIRTEHFPLTLESARPSHTSQYLCASSPNRGRPGNTEAFFGQGTRLTVV.

The chain links TRBV5-1 to TRBJ2-1; 15 nucleotides match TRBD2. V shed 4 bases, J shed 7 bases, and the junction held 9 bases outside the gene matches. Germline V gene sequence: CDR1 SGHRS, CDR2 YFSETQ. This CDR3 contains 17 residues. CDR3 in amino acids: CASSPLGTSGRNNEQFF. The DNA of the CDR3 is TGCGCCAGCAGCCCCCTCGGGACTAGCGGGAGGAATAATGAGCAGTTCTTC. The complete variable domain, with remaining parts taken from reference TRBV5-1 and TRBJ2-1, reads KAGVTQTPRYLIKTRGQQVTLSCSPISGHRSVSWYQQTPGQGLQFLFEYFSETQRNKGNFPGRFSGRQFSNSRSEMNVSTLELGDSALYLCASSPLGTSGRNNEQFFGPGTRLTVL.

The chain carries TRBV6-5 and TRBJ2-3; D perhaps matches TRBD1 (5 bases). The CDR3 has 15 amino acids. V lost 2 bases and J 6 bases, leaving 15 bases between the germline ends. Germline CDR1 is MNHEY and CDR2 is SVGAGI. Written as DNA, the CDR3 is TGTGCCAGCAGTTACACATGGGGCAGGAGCGATACGCAGTATTTT. It is translated as CASSYTWGRSDTQYF.

The genes are TRBV10-3 and TRBJ1-3; D not certain. Germline-derived CDR1 and CDR2 are ENHRY and SYGVKD. Trimming pared 0 bases from V and 6 bases from J, leaving 3 bases between. The CDR3 is 12 amino acids. Here the CDR3 DNA reads TGTGCCATCAGTGAGTCAGCAAACACCATATATTTT. It specifies CAISESANTIYF.

This chain connects TRBV10-2 to TRBJ2-7; TRBD1 aligns across 9 bases. V shed 4 bases and J 1 base; nucleotides not matched to a gene: 2. The CDR3 is made up of 14 amino acids. Germline V CDR1 and CDR2: WSHSY, SAAADI. This chain's CDR3 is CASSGDRVSYEQYF. The CDR3 DNA is TGCGCCAGCAGTGGGGACAGGGTTTCCTACGAGCAGTACTTC.